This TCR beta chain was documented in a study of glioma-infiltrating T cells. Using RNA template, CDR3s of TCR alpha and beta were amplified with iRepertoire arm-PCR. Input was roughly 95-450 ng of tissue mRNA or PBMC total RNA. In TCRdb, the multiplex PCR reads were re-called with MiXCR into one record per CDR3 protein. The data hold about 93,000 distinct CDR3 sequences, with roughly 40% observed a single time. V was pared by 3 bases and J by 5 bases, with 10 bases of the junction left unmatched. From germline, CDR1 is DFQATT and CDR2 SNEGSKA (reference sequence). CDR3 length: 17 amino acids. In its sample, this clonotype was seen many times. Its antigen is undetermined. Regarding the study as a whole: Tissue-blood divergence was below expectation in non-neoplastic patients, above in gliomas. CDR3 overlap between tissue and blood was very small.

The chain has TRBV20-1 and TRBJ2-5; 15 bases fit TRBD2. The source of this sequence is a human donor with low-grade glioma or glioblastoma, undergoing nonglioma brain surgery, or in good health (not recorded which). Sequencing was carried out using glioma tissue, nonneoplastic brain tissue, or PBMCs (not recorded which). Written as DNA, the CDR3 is TGCAGTGCTAGCGGGACTAGCGGGGGGATTAGTCTTGAGACCCAGTACTTC. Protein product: CSASGTSGGISLETQYF.